This T cell receptor (beta chain) was identified in a study of Ad26.COV2.S vaccination and SARS-CoV-2 variants. At the level of the study: Recipients of Ad26.COV2.S got it intramuscularly, once or twice 56 days apart. Broader study findings: Overall T cell responses may have been underestimated by the analyses of TCR breadth and depth.

The treatment here: roughly 20 received Ad26.COV2.S at low or high dose, single or two shots; several received placebo; per-sample allocation not given. Sampling was done on day 63 after the first vaccine or placebo injection. An Ad26 vector carrying the Wuhan-strain SARS-CoV-2 spike served as the vaccine. The repertoire was sequenced with immunoSEQ multiplex PCR; TCRdb's copy has only in-frame clones and lacks some. The table has about 390,000 clones, roughly 90% seen once. Germline loops: CDR1 WSHSY, CDR2 SAAADI. V was shortened by 3 bases and J by 9 bases, with 6 bases between the two germline ends. There are 11 residues in the CDR3. This clone was seen only once. The antigen is unknown.

The receptor was derived from a person between 18 and 65 years old who received the Ad26.COV2.S COVID-19 vaccine or a placebo. The specimen comprised peripheral blood, sampled in a trial of Ad26.COV2.S vaccine versus placebo. This rearrangement joins TRBV10-2 to TRBJ1-5, with D possibly matching TRBD1 (5 bases). The CDR3 region has the DNA TGCGCCAGCAGTGACGGGGGGCCCCAGCATTTT. Translation: CASSDGGPQHF.